The sequence of this TCR beta chain was determined in a study of CD8 T cells in ankylosing spondylitis. Overall study results and limits: Significant enrichment of disease-linked clones was reportedly seen in matched ankylosing spondylitis synovial fluid.

Libraries for TCR beta were made by quantitative 5'-RACE with molecular barcodes. Via MiXCR, TCRdb re-called the 5' RACE reads, giving one row per CDR3 protein. The table has around 250,000 distinct CDR3 sequences, about 30% seen once. CDR3 length equals 12 residues. The V gene's germline CDR1 is SGHNT and CDR2 YYREEE (reference sequence). A note on this clonotype: Its antigen is unidentified. One end of the junction does not line up with germline, which may come from a read error.

The chain joins TRBV5-4 to TRBJ1-2; TRBD1 might be the D (5 bases). The source is a male donor with ankylosing spondylitis or in good health (not recorded which). Sample: blood, either unsorted or a sorted T cell fraction (not recorded which). This CDR3 is CAISSGLHCYTF. In nucleotides, the CDR3 is TGTGCCATCAGCTCGGGGCTCCATTGCTACACCTTC.